This paragraph covers one T cell receptor (beta chain) sequence. Other DNA variants within this sample encode the same CDR3. TCRdb keeps only in-frame clones here, not all; method: immunoSEQ multiplex PCR. The sample has approximately 90,000 clones; around nine tenths are singletons. This sample was included in a study of blood T cell repertoires in COVID-19. Germline CDR1 MDHEN, CDR2 SYDVKM. This CDR3 has 12 amino acids. Trimming took 3 bases from V and 3 from J, leaving 5 bases between them. Those enrolled in Seattle joined during active infection and were followed longitudinally afterward. The gene calls are TRBV28 and TRBJ2-5, with D unresolved. Material: peripheral blood. This TCR was recovered from a man in his fifties or sixties with COVID-19, enrolled during active disease. CDR3 sequence: CASSLSEETQYF. CDR3 DNA sequence: TGTGCCAGCAGTTTGTCCGAAGAGACCCAGTACTTC.